The 28 T cell receptor beta chains in this list originate from one sample, sequenced in a study of blood T cell repertoires in COVID-19. Method: immunoSEQ multiplex PCR; TCRdb's copy keeps in-frame clones and lacks some. This table has fewer than 200,000 clones, about nine tenths appearing once. The sequencing sample was made of peripheral blood. These receptors were taken from an older woman who had recovered from COVID-19.

V usage is TRBV11-2 and J usage is TRBJ2-3; TRBD2 agrees at 7 bases. The V gene's germline CDR1 is SGHAT and CDR2 FQNNGV. CDR3 length equals 16 residues. J was trimmed by 2 bases and V by 5 bases; bases with no gene match: 10. CDR3 loop: CASSPSASGYTDTQYF. DNA for the CDR3: TGTGCCAGCAGCCCCTCCGCTAGCGGATACACAGATACGCAGTATTTT.

The V call is TRBV18, the J call TRBJ2-2, with D tentatively TRBD1 (6 bases). The V and J ends lost 10 bases and 1 base respectively, with 13 bases between them. The CDR3 runs 14 residues. Germline V gene lookup returns CDR1 KGHSH and CDR2 LQKENI. Here the CDR3 DNA reads TGTGCCACCCCCAGGGGAATGAACACCGGGGAGCTGTTTTTT. Translation: CATPRGMNTGELFF.

The V gene is TRBV2, the J gene TRBJ1-5, with TRBD1 identical over 8 bases. CDR1 and CDR2 from the germline V gene are SNHLY and FYNNEI. The ends lost 5 bases at V and 2 bases at J; junction bases unmatched: 2. The CDR3 is 14 amino acids. CDR3 nucleotides: TGTGCCAGCAGTATCAGGGGGCGCAATCAGCCCCAGCATTTT. Its translation is CASSIRGRNQPQHF.

V usage is TRBV14 and J usage is TRBJ2-7; D may be TRBD1 (6 bases). The CDR3 totals 15 residues. The ends were cut back, 2 bases at V and 5 bases at J, with 16 bases in the middle. CDR1 SGHDN and CDR2 FVKESK come from the germline V gene. CDR3 DNA: TGTGCCAGCAGCCAACGGGCCAGACAGGTGGACGAGCAGTACTTC. This gives the protein CASSQRARQVDEQYF.

The V gene is TRBV5-5, the J gene TRBJ1-2; D possibly corresponds to TRBD1 (6 bases). Trimming took 0 bases from V and 4 from J, leaving 7 bases between them. CDR1 and CDR2 (germline): SGHKS, YYEKEE (reference sequence). The CDR3 runs to 13 residues. Here the CDR3 DNA reads TGTGCCAGCAGCTTGGCGGACAGCTATGGCTACACCTTC. Translated: CASSLADSYGYTF. The whole variable domain, filled in from reference TRBV5-5 and TRBJ1-2, reads DAGVTQSPTHLIKTRGQQVTLRCSPISGHKSVSWYQQVLGQGPQFIFQYYEKEERGRGNFPDRFSARQFPNYSSELNVNALLLGDSALYLCASSLADSYGYTFGSGTRLTVV.

The chain employs TRBV18 and TRBJ1-1, with 9 bases identical to TRBD1. Per germline, CDR1 KGHSH and CDR2 LQKENI. Trimming took 2 bases from V and 8 from J; bases not matched to a gene: 9. The CDR3 is made up of 15 amino acids. The CDR3 nucleotides are TGTGCCAGCTCACCAAAGGGGACAGGGTCTATCGAAGCTTTCTTT. Translation: CASSPKGTGSIEAFF.

The genes are TRBV5-1 and TRBJ1-1; D is undetermined. Deletions cut 1 base from V and 6 bases from J, with 13 bases between. The CDR3 contains 14 residues. The V gene's germline CDR1 is SGHRS and CDR2 YFSETQ. For the CDR3, the DNA is TGCGCCAGCAGCTTGATCGGAGCTGCCCCTGAAGCTTTCTTT. It specifies CASSLIGAAPEAFF.

The gene calls are TRBV5-1 and TRBJ2-2; 7 positions match TRBD2. The CDR3 runs to 15 residues. The germline V gene encodes CDR1 SGHRS and CDR2 YFSETQ. V lost 2 bases and J lost 3; bases outside the gene matches: 4. CDR3 amino acids: CASSFGRVHTGELFF. Here the CDR3 DNA reads TGCGCCAGCAGCTTTGGGAGGGTGCACACCGGGGAGCTGTTTTTT.

This sequence joins TRBV6-2 or TRBV6-3 and TRBJ1-5; TRBD1 is a possible D gene (6 bases). CDR1 MNHEY and CDR2 SVGEGT come from the germline V gene. V lost 2 bases, J lost 6 bases, and 8 bases lay in between. The CDR3 extends over 13 amino acids. The CDR3 region is CASSYAGVQPQHF. DNA of the CDR3: TGTGCCAGCAGTTACGCAGGGGTTCAGCCCCAGCATTTT.

CDR3 sequence reads: CASSRDRDETQYF. The CDR3 DNA reads TGTGCCAGCAGCCGGGACAGGGATGAGACCCAGTACTTC. V is TRBV11-3 and J is TRBJ2-5; 9 bases are a match to TRBD1. CDR3 size: 13 residues. In germline, CDR1 is SGHNT, CDR2 YENEEA. Unmatched junction bases numbered 3, after V lost 5 bases and J lost 5 bases.

The chain couples TRBV19 to TRBJ1-1, with 8 nucleotides matching TRBD1. The V segment lost 7 bases and the J segment 4 bases; nucleotides outside the gene matches: 8. The length of the CDR3 is 14 residues. Germline CDR1 LNHDA, CDR2 SQIVND (reference sequence). The CDR3 loop reads CASNTTGAATEAFF. The CDR3 DNA sequence: TGTGCCAGTAATACGACAGGGGCGGCCACTGAAGCTTTCTTT.

CDR3 DNA sequence: TGTGCCACCAGCAGAGATCTGAGGGACAGGGGCTATGGCTACACCTTC. The encoded protein is CATSRDLRDRGYGYTF. The chain recombines TRBV15 with TRBJ1-2; 10 bases align to TRBD1. V shed 0 bases, J shed 4 bases, and the junction held 5 bases outside the gene matches. Per the germline V gene, CDR1 is LNHNV and CDR2 is YYDKDF (reference sequence). CDR3 size: 16 residues. Full variable domain (missing parts from reference TRBV15 and TRBJ1-2): DAMVIQNPRYQVTQFGKPVTLSCSQTLNHNVMYWYQQKSSQAPKLLFHYYDKDFNNEADTPDNFQSRRPNTSFCFLDIRSPGLGDTAMYLCATSRDLRDRGYGYTFGSGTRLTVV.

The chain uses TRBV27 and TRBJ1-5, with 12 nucleotides matching TRBD1. Germline V gene sequence: CDR1 MNHEY, CDR2 SMNVEV (reference sequence). The CDR3 contains 15 residues. The V segment lost 5 bases and the J segment 6 bases; nucleotides outside the gene matches: 5. This chain's CDR3 is CASSPGQGAGQPQHF. In DNA form, the CDR3 reads TGTGCCAGCAGTCCGGGACAGGGGGCAGGTCAGCCCCAGCATTTT.

The chain combines TRBV19 with TRBJ2-7; the match to TRBD1 covers 8 bases. This CDR3 region has 15 residues. Germline values: CDR1 LNHDA, CDR2 SQIVND (reference sequence). V was clipped by 4 bases and J by 0 bases; unmatched bases: 5. The CDR3 sequence: CASSTGQGYSYEQYF. As DNA, the CDR3 is TGTGCCAGTAGTACAGGACAGGGCTACTCCTACGAGCAGTACTTC.

The rearrangement joins TRBV19 to TRBJ1-4; a possible D gene is TRBD1 (5 bases). Germline lookup yields CDR1 LNHDA and CDR2 SQIVND (reference sequence). The CDR3 is made up of 15 amino acids. V gave up 4 bases and J gave up 3 bases, with 12 bases separating them. In DNA form, the CDR3 reads TGTGCCAGTAGTAGTTGGACACTGGCTAATGAAAAACTGTTTTTT. This translates into CASSSWTLANEKLFF.

The V call is TRBV9, the J call TRBJ2-5; 9 bases match TRBD1. V trimming: 4 bases; J trimming: 3 bases; junction bases outside the gene matches: 4. The CDR3 is 14 amino acids. The germline V gene encodes CDR1 SGDLS and CDR2 YYNGEE. CDR3 residues: CASSTRQGEETQYF. DNA for the CDR3: TGTGCCAGCAGCACCCGACAGGGGGAAGAGACCCAGTACTTC.

The genes are TRBV15 and TRBJ2-5, with a weak D call TRBD1 (6 bases). Germline V gene lookup returns CDR1 LNHNV and CDR2 YYDKDF (reference sequence). CDR3 size: 13 residues. V lost 2 bases to trimming and J lost 3 bases, with 7 bases between them. The CDR3 reads CATSRYREETQYF. The CDR3 region has the DNA TGTGCCACCAGCAGATACAGGGAAGAGACCCAGTACTTC. The variable domain in full, completed from reference TRBV15 and TRBJ2-5, reads DAMVIQNPRYQVTQFGKPVTLSCSQTLNHNVMYWYQQKSSQAPKLLFHYYDKDFNNEADTPDNFQSRRPNTSFCFLDIRSPGLGDTAMYLCATSRYREETQYFGPGTRLLVL.

The chain has TRBV28 and TRBJ1-5; no clear D gene. Germline V gives CDR1 MDHEN, CDR2 SYDVKM. V lost 6 bases to trimming and J lost 7 bases, with 10 bases between them. CDR3 size: 12 residues. The chain's CDR3 is CASSPERQPQHF. The CDR3 coding sequence is TGTGCCAGCAGCCCGGAGCGGCAGCCCCAGCATTTT.

In its sample, this clone was seen a few times. V is TRBV14 and J is TRBJ1-2; D is undetermined. The CDR3 is 13 residues long. Germline V gene lookup returns CDR1 SGHDN and CDR2 FVKESK. Between the trimmed V and J ends, which lost 3 bases and 8 bases, there was a span of 13 bases. In nucleotides, the CDR3 is TGTGCCAGCAGCCATCGCAGATATCAGGGCTACACCTTC. It encodes CASSHRRYQGYTF.

The V call is TRBV5-1, the J call TRBJ2-1; TRBD2 aligns across 12 bases. The germline V gene has CDR1 SGHRS and CDR2 YFSETQ. Trimming removed 0 bases from V and 6 bases from J; junction bases left unmatched: 4. The CDR3 extends over 16 amino acids. The CDR3 coding sequence is TGCGCCAGCAGCTTGGAGGCTAGCGGGGGGGCCAATGAGCAGTTCTTC. Encoded protein: CASSLEASGGANEQFF.

The chain recombines TRBV9 with TRBJ2-5; 9 bases map to TRBD1. V lost 3 bases, J lost 4 bases, and 4 bases stayed unmatched. The CDR3 covers 14 residues. CDR1 and CDR2 from the germline V gene are SGDLS and YYNGEE. The CDR3 DNA follows: TGTGCCAGCAGCGCCTCGGGACAGGGAGAGACCCAGTACTTC. It translates to CASSASGQGETQYF.

The chain couples TRBV5-5 to TRBJ2-7; 12 bases agree with TRBD1. V shed 4 bases, J shed 9 bases, and the junction held 14 bases outside the gene matches. The CDR3 loop spans 16 amino acids. Germline CDR1 is SGHKS and CDR2 is YYEKEE (reference sequence). CDR3 nucleotides: TGTGCCAGCAGCACGGGTCCCGGGACAGGGGGCCTAGGGCAGTACTTC. Encoded protein: CASSTGPGTGGLGQYF.

V usage is TRBV7-9 and J usage is TRBJ2-4; 8 bases match TRBD2. With V trimmed by 0 bases and J by 11 bases, 9 bases remained unmatched. The CDR3 extends over 15 amino acids. Germline CDR1 is SEHNR and CDR2 is FQNEAQ (reference sequence). CDR3 region: CASSLAAGGREVQYF. DNA for the CDR3: TGTGCCAGCAGCTTAGCCGCGGGAGGACGTGAGGTTCAGTACTTC.

The chain combines TRBV30 with TRBJ2-5, with D maybe TRBD1 (6 bases). V was pared by 3 bases and J by 5 bases, with 13 bases between. Germline V gives CDR1 GTSNPN, CDR2 SVGIG (reference sequence). CDR3 length: 13 residues. CDR3 in amino acids: CAWRPGAGETQYF. The CDR3 DNA is TGTGCCTGGAGACCAGGGGCCGGGGAGACCCAGTACTTC.

The chain joins TRBV29-1 to TRBJ1-1; the D gene is possibly TRBD1 (6 bases). The CDR3 is 12 residues long. CDR1 is SQVTM, CDR2 ANQGSEA, per germline. Trimming took off 5 bases at V and 5 bases at J, with 12 bases between the two ends. CDR3 residues: CSVQGLRTEAFF. The CDR3 nucleotides read TGCAGCGTTCAGGGGTTAAGGACTGAAGCTTTCTTT.

The V call is TRBV6-6, the J call TRBJ2-3; 11 bases map to TRBD2. With 6 bases clipped from V and 1 base from J, the junction kept 6 bases outside the gene matches. The germline V gene encodes CDR1 MNHNY and CDR2 SVGAGI (reference sequence). The length of the CDR3 is 16 residues. Here the CDR3 reads CASRISGGAGTDTQYF. The CDR3 DNA sequence: TGTGCCAGCAGAATTAGCGGGGGGGCCGGCACAGATACGCAGTATTTT.

This clone occurred once. The chain couples TRBV27 to TRBJ1-5, with 9 bases identical to TRBD1. CDR3 length: 13 amino acids. V trimming: 3 bases; J trimming: 6 bases; junction bases outside the gene matches: 0. Germline V lookup: CDR1 MNHEY, CDR2 SMNVEV (reference sequence). The CDR3 is CASSLTGGQPQHF. The CDR3, as DNA: TGTGCCAGCAGTTTGACAGGGGGTCAGCCCCAGCATTTT.

The genes are TRBV5-1 and TRBJ2-5, with 9 bases aligning to TRBD2. This CDR3 is 16 amino acids long. The V gene's germline CDR1 is SGHRS and CDR2 YFSETQ. J lost 1 base, V lost 2 bases, and 6 bases had no gene match. This CDR3 reads CASSFIVSGGQETQYF. The CDR3 DNA sequence: TGCGCCAGCAGCTTTATCGTTAGCGGGGGCCAAGAGACCCAGTACTTC.